The 32 T cell receptor beta chains presented below share a single source sample, sequenced in a study of beta chain features in type 1 diabetes. The authors reverse transcribed all of the isolated RNA, so sequencing captured expressed TCRB transcripts. Profiled with immunoSEQ multiplex PCR; TCRdb holds only in-frame clones, not every one. The sample lists 240,000 or so clones; around 26% were seen once. The specimen sequenced was central memory CD4+ T cells from blood. The receptor source for this set is a young man in good health.

This chain uses TRBV19 with TRBJ2-1, with 9 bases that match TRBD2. The CDR3 loop spans 15 amino acids. CDR1 LNHDA and CDR2 SQIVND come from the germline V gene (reference sequence). V lost 7 bases, J lost 5 bases, and 9 bases stayed unmatched. CDR3 DNA sequence: TGTGCCAGTACCCCCCCAGCGGGGGGCAACAATGAGCAGTTCTTC. As protein: CASTPPAGGNNEQFF. The whole variable domain, remainder taken from reference TRBV19 and TRBJ2-1, is DGGITQSPKYLFRKEGQNVTLSCEQNLNHDAMYWYRQDPGQGLRLIYYSQIVNDFQKGDIAEGYSVSREKKESFPLTVTSAQKNPTAFYLCASTPPAGGNNEQFFGPGTRLTVL.

V gene TRBV10-2 combines with J gene TRBJ2-1; 9 nucleotides agree with TRBD2. CDR3 length equals 19 residues. Losses at the gene ends were 2 bases for V and 0 bases for J; bases not matched to a gene: 11. Germline V CDR1 and CDR2: WSHSY, SAAADI. For the CDR3, the DNA is TGCGCCAGCAGTGAGCGGGCTAGCGGGGCCTGCAGCTCCTACAATGAGCAGTTCTTC. Its translation: CASSERASGACSSYNEQFF.

The chain links TRBV18 to TRBJ2-7; weak D call: TRBD2 (5 bases). The V end was cut by 6 bases, the J end by 2 bases, with 14 bases between. Looked up from germline, CDR1 is KGHSH and CDR2 is LQKENI. The CDR3 runs to 14 residues. The CDR3 region has the DNA TGTGCCAGCTCCGCGGGCGCGTTGACCTACGAGCAGTACTTC. Its translation is CASSAGALTYEQYF.

This clone has just a few counts. The rearrangement links TRBV2 to TRBJ2-5; D unclear. This CDR3 has 12 residues. The V end lost 1 base, the J end lost 4 bases, and 4 bases lay between the germline ends. Germline values: CDR1 SNHLY, CDR2 FYNNEI. The CDR3 is CASSEDRETQYF. The CDR3 DNA sequence: TGTGCCAGCAGTGAAGATCGAGAGACCCAGTACTTC.

The rearrangement joins TRBV19 to TRBJ2-3; 12 bases line up with TRBD2. After removal of 6 bases from V and 4 bases from J, the junction contained 11 bases not matched to a gene. The germline V gene has CDR1 LNHDA and CDR2 SQIVND (reference sequence). The CDR3 has 17 amino acids. As DNA, the CDR3 is TGTGCCAGTAGCGAGACCCGACTAGCGGGAGCAGCAGATACGCAGTATTTT. Translating gives CASSETRLAGAADTQYF.

This clone turned up a few times. This chain connects TRBV7-9 to TRBJ2-7; TRBD2 agrees at 9 bases. CDR1 is SEHNR, CDR2 FQNEAQ, per germline (reference sequence). The CDR3 has 15 amino acids. J lost 3 bases, V lost 1 base, and 4 bases had no gene match. The chain's CDR3 is CASSLGLAGNYEQYF. DNA of the CDR3: TGTGCCAGCAGCTTAGGCCTAGCGGGGAACTACGAGCAGTACTTC.

This clone was observed a handful of times. The chain combines TRBV7-2 with TRBJ2-3; 8 bases match TRBD2. The junction had 8 bases not matched to a gene; V was cut back by 5 bases and J by 1 base. Germline CDR1 SGHTA, CDR2 FQGNSA. This CDR3 contains 16 residues. CDR3 protein: CASSPTGGAGTDTQYF. CDR3 nucleotide sequence: TGTGCCAGCAGCCCCACCGGGGGGGCCGGCACAGATACGCAGTATTTT. Full variable domain (missing parts from reference TRBV7-2 and TRBJ2-3): GAGVSQSPSNKVTEKGKDVELRCDPISGHTALYWYRQSLGQGLEFLIYFQGNSAPDKSGLPSDRFSAERTGGSVSTLTIQRTQQEDSAVYLCASSPTGGAGTDTQYFGPGTRLTVL.

J is TRBJ2-7 and V is TRBV5-1; the match to TRBD1 covers 8 bases. This CDR3 spans 13 amino acids. CDR1 and CDR2 from the germline V gene are SGHRS and YFSETQ. V lost 4 bases to trimming and J lost 6 bases; unmatched junction nucleotides: 6. DNA of the CDR3: TGCGCCAGCAGCAGACAGGGGATGAGCGAGCAGTACTTC. It encodes CASSRQGMSEQYF.

The chain carries TRBV29-1 and TRBJ2-7, with 12 bases lining up with TRBD2. The CDR3 is 15 amino acids. Germline V gene data show CDR1 as SQVTM and CDR2 as ANQGSEA. V was clipped by 5 bases and J by 5 bases; unmatched bases: 10. The CDR3 DNA is TGCAGCGTTCCCTCGACTAGCGGGAGTTGGAACGAGCAGTACTTC. Amino acids: CSVPSTSGSWNEQYF.

The gene calls are TRBV5-1 and TRBJ1-3; D is unclear. Germline lookup yields CDR1 SGHRS and CDR2 YFSETQ. Between the trimmed V and J ends, which lost 6 bases and 4 bases, there was a span of 5 bases. The CDR3 consists of 11 residues. CDR3 nucleotides: TGCGCCAGCACCGGAGGAAACACCATATATTTT. Its protein is CASTGGNTIYF.

The CDR3 DNA reads as TGTGCCACCAGCAGAGCGGGCGACGGGAGAAAGGAGACCCAGTACTTC. It is translated as CATSRAGDGRKETQYF. V is TRBV15 and J is TRBJ2-5, with D perhaps matching TRBD2 (6 bases). The CDR3 totals 16 residues. CDR1 is LNHNV, CDR2 YYDKDF, per germline (reference sequence). V was cut by 1 base and J by 5 bases, with 17 bases left in between.

In its sample, this clone was seen a few times. The chain uses TRBV14 and TRBJ1-1; the D is unclear. The CDR3 runs 11 residues. V lost 5 bases, J lost 11 bases, and 12 bases lay in between. Germline values: CDR1 SGHDN, CDR2 FVKESK. CDR3 nucleotide sequence: TGTGCCAGCAGCTACAGTGGAGAGGCTTTCTTT. Its protein is CASSYSGEAFF.

The chain uses TRBV5-6 and TRBJ2-7; D gene ambiguous. From germline, CDR1 is SGHDT and CDR2 YYEEEE. V was trimmed by 4 bases and J by 3 bases, leaving 5 bases between them. The CDR3 covers 11 residues. The CDR3 bases are TGTGCCAGCAGCGGCAGCTACGAGCAGTACTTC. This codes for CASSGSYEQYF.

The chain links TRBV30 to TRBJ2-3, with D perhaps TRBD2 (5 bases). The germline V gene encodes CDR1 GTSNPN and CDR2 SVGIG (reference sequence). V was shortened by 0 bases and J by 6 bases, with 10 bases between the two germline ends. This CDR3 spans 13 amino acids. The DNA for the CDR3 is TGTGCCTGGAGTGTCTCTAGCAGGGATACGCAGTATTTT. Translating gives CAWSVSSRDTQYF.

The chain employs TRBV5-1 and TRBJ2-2; D not certain. The CDR3 has 14 amino acids. Germline V gene sequence: CDR1 SGHRS, CDR2 YFSETQ. V shed 0 bases and J shed 5 bases, with 8 bases lying between them. CDR3 nucleotides: TGCGCCAGCAGCTTGGGACACCAAACCGGGGAGCTGTTTTTT. It encodes CASSLGHQTGELFF.

The sample holds a few counts of this clone. This chain connects TRBV30 to TRBJ2-1; D remains unclear. Germline lookup yields CDR1 GTSNPN and CDR2 SVGIG (reference sequence). The CDR3 extends over 14 amino acids. V lost 3 bases and J lost 7, with 16 bases in between. The CDR3 sequence: CAWRIAAGLNEQFF. The CDR3 DNA is TGTGCCTGGAGAATCGCGGCAGGCTTGAATGAGCAGTTCTTC.

The V call is TRBV15, the J call TRBJ2-7; the D gene could be TRBD1 or TRBD2 (5 bases each). The V end was cut by 1 base, the J end by 0 bases, with 13 bases between. This CDR3 is built from 16 residues. The germline gives CDR1 LNHNV, CDR2 YYDKDF (reference sequence). In DNA, the CDR3 is TGTGCCACCAGCAGAGTGGGACGGGCAAGCTCCTACGAGCAGTACTTC. Its translation: CATSRVGRASSYEQYF.

This clone was counted many times. The CDR3 DNA is TGTGCCAGCAGCGTAGCGGGAACTTACTACAATGAGCAGTTCTTC. Protein: CASSVAGTYYNEQFF. The chain employs TRBV11-2 and TRBJ2-1; 8 bases line up with TRBD2. This CDR3 is 15 amino acids long. V lost 5 bases, J lost 3 bases, and 6 bases stayed unmatched. CDR1 is SGHAT and CDR2 is FQNNGV in the germline V gene.

This clone showed up just a few times. The V call is TRBV4-3, the J call TRBJ1-2; D is possibly TRBD1 (5 bases). V shed 0 bases and J shed 5 bases, with 13 bases lying between them. The CDR3 runs to 15 residues. Germline V gene lookup returns CDR1 LGHNA and CDR2 YSLEER. The CDR3 loop is CASSQDNQGRYGYTF. In DNA, the CDR3 is TGCGCCAGCAGCCAAGATAATCAGGGTCGTTATGGCTACACCTTC.

This clone was counted between two and nine times. This chain joins TRBV7-9 and TRBJ2-2; no clear D gene. This CDR3 region has 12 residues. Trimming removed 2 bases at V and 7 bases at J, with 5 bases between. Germline values: CDR1 SEHNR, CDR2 FQNEAQ (reference sequence). Here the CDR3 reads CASSLSDGELFF. The CDR3 DNA is TGTGCCAGCAGCTTATCGGACGGGGAGCTGTTTTTT.

CDR3 bases: TGTGCCAGTAGTAGGGGCGCCAGTTCCTACGAGCAGTACTTC. It specifies CASSRGASSYEQYF. This chain joins TRBV19 and TRBJ2-7; possibly TRBD1 for D (5 bases). V was shortened by 4 bases and J by 1 base, with 11 bases between the two germline ends. Per germline, CDR1 LNHDA and CDR2 SQIVND (reference sequence). CDR3 length: 14 amino acids.

Remarks on this clone: Other DNA sequences in this specimen translate into the identical CDR3. The rearrangement uses TRBV30 and TRBJ1-3, with D uncertain. Germline V lookup: CDR1 GTSNPN, CDR2 SVGIG (reference sequence). V was shortened by 0 bases and J by 3 bases, with 6 bases between the two germline ends. The CDR3 contains 13 residues. DNA of the CDR3: TGTGCCTGGAGTGTTGGGGTTGGAAACACCATATATTTT. Its translation is CAWSVGVGNTIYF.

The V gene is TRBV28, the J gene TRBJ2-7; 10 nucleotides agree with TRBD2. Germline loops: CDR1 MDHEN, CDR2 SYDVKM. The V gene end was trimmed by 8 bases and the J gene end by 0 bases; junction bases not matched to a gene: 7. The CDR3 length is 15 residues. This CDR3 reads CASGGASGSSYEQYF. In DNA, the CDR3 is TGTGCCAGCGGGGGGGCTAGCGGGAGCTCCTACGAGCAGTACTTC.

Only a few counts were recorded for this clone. Being one base from a much bigger clone, this may be a read error. The gene calls are TRBV11-2 and TRBJ2-1; 7 nucleotides match TRBD1. This CDR3 has 14 amino acids. The junction had 3 bases not matched to a gene; V was cut back by 5 bases and J by 2 bases. CDR1 and CDR2 from the germline V gene are SGHAT and FQNNGV. The CDR3 sequence is CASSRQGAYNEQFF. The DNA for the CDR3 is TGTGCCAGCAGCCGACAGGGAGCCTACAATGAGCAGTTCTTC.

This clone was detected a few times. The rearrangement joins TRBV7-9 to TRBJ2-5; D remains ambiguous. V was pared by 2 bases and J by 1 base, with 5 bases between. The CDR3 runs 13 residues. Per germline, CDR1 SEHNR and CDR2 FQNEAQ (reference sequence). CDR3 sequence reads: CASSLSGQETQYF. CDR3 bases: TGTGCCAGCAGCTTAAGTGGCCAAGAGACCCAGTACTTC.

This chain joins TRBV5-1 and TRBJ2-3, with D uncertain. The CDR3 runs 15 residues. The germline V gene encodes CDR1 SGHRS and CDR2 YFSETQ. Trimming took 0 bases from V and 0 from J, leaving 8 bases between them. CDR3 sequence: CASSLVGYSTDTQYF. CDR3 coding DNA: TGCGCCAGCAGCTTGGTTGGCTACAGCACAGATACGCAGTATTTT.

Only a few counts were recorded for this clone. The chain recombines TRBV6-1 with TRBJ1-4, with TRBD1 as a possible D gene (5 bases). V lost 8 bases and J 5 bases, leaving 15 bases between the germline ends. The CDR3 has 14 residues. The germline V gene encodes CDR1 MNHNS and CDR2 SASEGT. In nucleotides, the CDR3 is TGTGCCAGCGGGAGACAGACCTCCAATGAAAAACTGTTTTTT. This gives the protein CASGRQTSNEKLFF.

The chain has TRBV9 and TRBJ2-1, with D tentatively TRBD2 (5 bases). The CDR3 sequence is 16 residues long. CDR1 and CDR2 (germline): SGDLS, YYNGEE. V lost 4 bases to trimming and J lost 3 bases, with 17 bases between them. CDR3 nucleotide sequence: TGTGCCAGCAGCCCCCCCACTAGTCAATTCTACAATGAGCAGTTCTTC. Its translation is CASSPPTSQFYNEQFF.

The chain links TRBV4-1 to TRBJ2-4, with a possible D match to TRBD2 (6 bases). Germline V gives CDR1 MGHRA, CDR2 YSYEKL. V was shortened by 3 bases and J by 2 bases, with 23 bases between the two germline ends. The CDR3 contains 19 residues. The CDR3 sequence: CASSQVDLGLTGTKNIQYF. In nucleotides, the CDR3 is TGCGCCAGCAGCCAGGTGGACCTGGGACTTACGGGGACCAAAAACATTCAGTACTTC.

This clone was seen only a few times. The chain carries TRBV10-2 and TRBJ2-3; the D gene is possibly TRBD2 (6 bases). The CDR3 is 15 amino acids. V was trimmed by 3 bases and J by 4 bases, leaving 14 bases between them. Per germline, CDR1 WSHSY and CDR2 SAAADI. In nucleotides, the CDR3 is TGCGCCAGCAGTGACCGGGAGAGGCTTCCAGATACGCAGTATTTT. Its translation: CASSDRERLPDTQYF.

The rearrangement links TRBV14 to TRBJ1-1; D not resolved. The CDR3 runs to 13 residues. Trimming pared 5 bases from V and 1 base from J, leaving 8 bases between. Germline CDR1 and CDR2: SGHDN and FVKESK. CDR3 in DNA: TGTGCCAGCAGCAGGGTACGGAACACTGAAGCTTTCTTT. It is translated as CASSRVRNTEAFF.

The count of this clone is one. The rearrangement uses TRBV11-2 and TRBJ2-1; 8 bases fit TRBD2. Germline lookup yields CDR1 SGHAT and CDR2 FQNNGV. After removal of 5 bases from V and 4 bases from J, the junction contained 7 bases not matched to a gene. The CDR3 loop spans 15 amino acids. CDR3 in amino acids: CASSPISGAYNEQFF. The DNA for the CDR3 is TGTGCCAGCAGCCCTATTAGCGGGGCTTACAATGAGCAGTTCTTC. Based on the CDR3 plus reference TRBV11-2 and TRBJ2-1, the full variable domain is EAGVAQSPRYKIIEKRQSVAFWCNPISGHATLYWYQQILGQGPKLLIQFQNNGVVDDSQLPKDRFSAERLKGVDSTLKIQPAKLEDSAVYLCASSPISGAYNEQFFGPGTRLTVL.